This TCR beta chain was recorded in a study of cytomegalovirus exposure and HLA in healthy donors. 13 Jbeta primers and 60 Vbeta primers were used for the PCR. Some clones are missing from TCRdb's copy, which holds only in-frame ones; the method was immunoSEQ multiplex PCR. The sample has more than 140,000 clones; about 64% are singletons. The CDR3 spans 14 residues. Germline values: CDR1 SGHRS, CDR2 YFSETQ. The receptor was derived from a woman aged 30 to 39 in good health and CMV-seropositive. The sample consisted of PBMCs. The genes are TRBV5-1 and TRBJ2-5, with 7 bases that match TRBD2. The last part of the DNA fits TRBJ2-7 better; the J call may be wrong. CDR3 in amino acids: CASSLEGGPYEQYF. The CDR3 DNA reads as TGCGCCAGCAGCTTGGAGGGAGGGCCGTACGAGCAGTACTTC.